The entry that follows covers one T cell receptor (beta chain) sequence. The data belong to a study of control samples from healthy donors and cancer patients. The CDR3 runs 12 residues. Trimming cost V 8 bases and J 6 bases, with 12 bases left between them. TCRdb's table, derived via immunoSEQ multiplex PCR, lists solely in-frame clones and lacks some. Of about 130,000 clones in the sample, roughly 88% were seen once. The source of this sequence is a man over 45 in good health. The chain combines TRBV12-3 or TRBV12-4 with TRBJ2-3; D might be TRBD2 (7 bases). The sample taken for sequencing was blood. Here the CDR3 reads CASGGAGDTQYF. The DNA of the CDR3 is TGTGCCAGCGGGGGGGCGGGGGATACGCAGTATTTT.